Each of the 17 T cell receptor beta chains below was sequenced from the same sample in a study of T-cell memory formation after mild COVID-19. TCRdb re-called the 5' RACE reads through MiXCR, storing one row per CDR3 protein. This table has around 500,000 distinct CDR3 sequences, about 20% appearing once. The sample taken for sequencing was PBMCs or a T cell subset sorted from them (not recorded which). All receptors derive from an adult woman who had mild COVID-19 (a few samples of this study predate the infection). Cell type and time point are not known.

The chain combines TRBV6-5 with TRBJ2-6; 9 bases match TRBD1. This CDR3 is built from 18 residues. V was clipped by 1 base and J by 0 bases; unmatched bases: 4. Per the germline V gene, CDR1 is MNHEY and CDR2 is SVGAGI. CDR3 nucleotide sequence: TGTGCCAGCAGTTACTGGGTGACAGGGGGCTCTGGGGCCAACGTCCTGACTTTC. This codes for CASSYWVTGGSGANVLTF.

In its sample, this clonotype was seen a few times. The chain carries TRBV5-4 and TRBJ1-2; D call uncertain. This CDR3 comprises 15 residues. Trimming removed 0 bases from V and 1 base from J, with 10 bases in between. CDR1 is SGHNT and CDR2 is YYREEE in the germline V gene (reference sequence). The CDR3 DNA reads as TGTGCCAGCAGCTTGGTGCAGCGCGATAACTATGGCTACACCTTC. This translates into CASSLVQRDNYGYTF.

The chain links TRBV3-1 to TRBJ2-7, with 7 nucleotides matching TRBD1. Looked up from germline, CDR1 is LGHDT and CDR2 is YNNKEL (reference sequence). Trimming at V came to 1 base and at J to 4 bases, leaving 7 bases not matched to a gene. There are 15 residues in the CDR3. CDR3 nucleotide sequence: TGTGCCAGCAGCCAAGGGGCAGAGGGGGCATACGAGCAGTACTTC. This translates into CASSQGAEGAYEQYF.

This rearrangement joins TRBV12-3 or TRBV12-4 to TRBJ2-3, with 10 positions matching TRBD2. The ends lost 6 bases at V and 10 bases at J; junction bases unmatched: 13. CDR3 length: 15 amino acids. The CDR3 region has the DNA TGTGCCAGCAGCTACAGCGGGAGGGCCTTAAAGGCGCAGTATTTT. Residues: CASSYSGRALKAQYF.

This clonotype was counted between two and nine times. The chain has TRBV19 and TRBJ2-7; D is possibly TRBD1 (6 bases). Germline V CDR1 and CDR2: LNHDA, SQIVND (reference sequence). This CDR3 spans 12 amino acids. Trimming left V 9 bases short and J 0 bases short, with 9 bases between. The CDR3 nucleotides are TGTGCCAGCGGGACAAGCTCCTACGAGCAGTACTTC. Translated, it gives CASGTSSYEQYF.

The rearrangement links TRBV24-1 to TRBJ2-3, with D perhaps matching TRBD2 (7 bases). Germline-derived CDR1 and CDR2 are KGHDR and SFDVKD. Trimming stripped 12 bases from V and 2 bases from J, with 23 bases between. This CDR3 contains 16 residues. CDR3 residues: CAASRGGGGFTDTQYF. The DNA of the CDR3 is TGTGCCGCCTCGAGGGGGGGAGGCGGGTTCACAGATACGCAGTATTTT.

This chain uses TRBV29-1 with TRBJ1-4; D remains ambiguous. The germline V gene has CDR1 SQVTM and CDR2 ANQGSEA. Trimming removed 5 bases from V and 0 bases from J, with 10 bases in between. CDR3 length equals 14 residues. Here the CDR3 DNA reads TGCAGCGTTCGCCACCTGGCAACTAATGAAAAACTGTTTTTT. Translation gives CSVRHLATNEKLFF.

The gene calls are TRBV11-2 and TRBJ2-1; D is unresolved. The CDR3 contains 14 residues. Germline V CDR1 and CDR2: SGHAT, FQNNGV. V was clipped by 1 base and J by 7 bases, with 11 bases between them. The DNA for the CDR3 is TGTGCCAGCAGCTTAGCACGGACGTGGAATGAGCAGTTCTTC. This encodes CASSLARTWNEQFF.

The chain is built from TRBV7-9 and TRBJ1-2; D possibly corresponds to TRBD1 (5 bases). Trimming took 4 bases from V and 3 from J, leaving 18 bases between them. CDR1 and CDR2 (germline): SEHNR, FQNEAQ (reference sequence). This CDR3 region has 16 residues. In DNA form, the CDR3 reads TGTGCCAGCAGCTCAATTCCCGGGACGGATGACTATGGCTACACCTTC. Protein product: CASSSIPGTDDYGYTF.

This clonotype was seen ten or more times. The rearrangement links TRBV6-2 or TRBV6-3 to TRBJ2-1, with 14 bases matching TRBD2. Germline CDR1 and CDR2: MNHEY and SVGEGT. Losses at the gene ends were 6 bases for V and 8 bases for J; bases not matched to a gene: 6. This CDR3 spans 15 amino acids. The CDR3 reads CASSPGTSGSDEQFF. For the CDR3, the DNA is TGTGCCAGCAGCCCTGGGACTAGCGGGAGCGATGAGCAGTTCTTC.

This clonotype has a count of ten or more. The chain is built from TRBV3-1 and TRBJ2-1; D gene unclear. There are 15 residues in the CDR3. CDR1 and CDR2 (germline): LGHDT, YNNKEL (reference sequence). Trimming stripped 1 base from V and 7 bases from J, with 14 bases between. The CDR3 bases are TGTGCCAGCAGCCAAGCGGTGCAACTAAGGAATGAGCAGTTCTTC. Its translation: CASSQAVQLRNEQFF.

The CDR3: CATSDLGDPYEQYF. CDR3 in DNA: TGTGCCACCAGTGATTTGGGGGATCCCTACGAGCAGTACTTC. The V call is TRBV24-1, the J call TRBJ2-7; D is undetermined. V lost 0 bases and J lost 2, with 7 bases in between. The germline V gene has CDR1 KGHDR and CDR2 SFDVKD. CDR3 length: 14 residues.

This clonotype was observed a handful of times. The chain uses TRBV7-2 and TRBJ2-1; D gene ambiguous. Trimming left V 1 base short and J 13 bases short, with 14 bases between. This CDR3 has 13 amino acids. In germline, CDR1 is SGHTA, CDR2 FQGNSA. In DNA, the CDR3 is TGTGCCAGCAGCTTAGACGTTGGAGCCGAACAGTTCTTC. This translates into CASSLDVGAEQFF.

The V and J genes are TRBV5-4 and TRBJ1-2; perhaps TRBD1 as D (5 bases). V was cut by 6 bases and J by 5 bases, with 20 bases left in between. This CDR3 comprises 15 residues. The germline V gene encodes CDR1 SGHNT and CDR2 YYREEE (reference sequence). Here the CDR3 reads CASTLRGTSAYGYTF. In nucleotides, the CDR3 is TGTGCCAGCACCCTGAGGGGAACCTCCGCTTATGGCTACACCTTC.

The V gene is TRBV6-1, the J gene TRBJ2-7, with a tentative D call TRBD2 (6 bases). CDR3 size: 14 residues. Germline V gives CDR1 MNHNS, CDR2 SASEGT. V was clipped by 5 bases and J by 7 bases, with 18 bases between them. This chain's CDR3 is CASSLAVGTGEQYF. The CDR3 DNA reads as TGTGCCAGCAGTTTAGCGGTGGGTACTGGGGAGCAGTACTTC.

The chain uses TRBV15 and TRBJ2-1; the match to TRBD2 covers 8 bases. V was pared by 0 bases and J by 5 bases, with 3 bases of the junction left unmatched. The CDR3 runs 15 residues. The germline CDR1 and CDR2 sequences are LNHNV and YYDKDF (reference sequence). The CDR3 region has the DNA TGTGCCACCAGCAGAGATAAGGGACTAGACAATGAGCAGTTCTTC. This codes for CATSRDKGLDNEQFF.

This clonotype was seen many times. The chain combines TRBV7-2 with TRBJ2-1; 7 bases line up with TRBD2. V shed 0 bases, J shed 5 bases, and the junction held 1 base outside the gene matches. Germline V lookup: CDR1 SGHTA, CDR2 FQGNSA. The CDR3 loop spans 14 amino acids. This chain's CDR3 is CASSLAGGNNEQFF. As DNA, the CDR3 is TGTGCCAGCAGCTTAGCGGGAGGGAACAATGAGCAGTTCTTC.